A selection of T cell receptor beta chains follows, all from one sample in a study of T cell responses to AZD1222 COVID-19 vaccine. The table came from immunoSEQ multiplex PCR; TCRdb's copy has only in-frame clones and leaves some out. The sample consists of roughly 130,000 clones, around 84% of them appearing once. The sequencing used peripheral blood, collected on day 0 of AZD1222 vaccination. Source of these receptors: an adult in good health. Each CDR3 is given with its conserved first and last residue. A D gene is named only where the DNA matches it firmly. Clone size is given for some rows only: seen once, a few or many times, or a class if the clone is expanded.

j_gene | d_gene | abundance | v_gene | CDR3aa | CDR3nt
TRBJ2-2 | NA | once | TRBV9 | CASTGVNTGELFF | TGTGCCAGCACCGGGGTGAACACCGGGGAGCTGTTTTTT
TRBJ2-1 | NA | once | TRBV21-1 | CASSKGDRGPLNEQFF | TGTGCCAGCAGCAAAGGGGACAGGGGTCCCCTCAATGAGCAGTTCTTC
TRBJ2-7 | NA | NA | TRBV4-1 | CASRGASYEQYF | TGCGCCAGCAGGGGTGCATCCTACGAGCAGTACTTC
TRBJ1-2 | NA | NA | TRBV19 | CASSIAPGLPPMSYTF | TGTGCCAGTAGTATAGCCCCAGGACTTCCTCCGATGAGCTACACCTTC
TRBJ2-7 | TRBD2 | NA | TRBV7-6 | CASSLGLAGGQDEQYF | TGTGCCAGCAGCTTAGGACTAGCGGGAGGGCAAGACGAGCAGTACTTC
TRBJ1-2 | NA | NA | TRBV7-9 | CASSLGTLRGTNYGYTF | TGTGCCAGCAGCTTAGGTACCCTACGGGGCACTAACTATGGCTACACCTTC
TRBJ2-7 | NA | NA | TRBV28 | CASSLKNSYEQYF | TGTGCCAGCAGTTTAAAGAACTCCTACGAGCAGTACTTC
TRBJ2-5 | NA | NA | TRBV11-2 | CASSLVGLDWETQYF | TGTGCCAGCAGCTTAGTTGGGCTAGATTGGGAGACCCAGTACTTC
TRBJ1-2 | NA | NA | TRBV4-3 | CASSQETENYGYTF | TGCGCCAGCAGCCAGGAGACTGAGAACTATGGCTACACCTTC
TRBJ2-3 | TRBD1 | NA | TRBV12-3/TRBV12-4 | CASSGGDRGPYF | TGTGCCAGCAGTGGCGGGGACAGGGGGCCGTATTTT
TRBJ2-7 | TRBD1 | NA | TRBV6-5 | CASRPGTGSSYEQYF | TGTGCCAGCAGACCGGGGACAGGAAGCTCCTACGAGCAGTACTTC
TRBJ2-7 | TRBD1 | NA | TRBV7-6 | CASSASWDRGIYEQYF | TGTGCCAGCAGCGCCAGCTGGGACAGGGGTATATACGAGCAGTACTTC
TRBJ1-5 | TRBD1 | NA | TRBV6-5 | CASTDRDYQPQHF | TGTGCCAGCACCGACAGGGACTATCAGCCCCAGCATTTT
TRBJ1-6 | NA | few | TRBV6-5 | CASSLGGVGSPLHF | TGTGCCAGCAGTCTCGGGGGGGTAGGTTCACCCCTCCACTTT
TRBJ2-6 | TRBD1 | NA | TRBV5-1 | CASSRTGAFSGANVLTF | TGCGCCAGCTCGCGGACAGGTGCCTTCTCTGGGGCCAACGTCCTGACTTTC
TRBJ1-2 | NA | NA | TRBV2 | CASCCPGGLRGGYTF | TGTGCCAGCTGTTGCCCCGGGGGGCTGCGGGGTGGCTACACCTTC
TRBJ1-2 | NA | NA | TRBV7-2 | CASSLVEGTAGYTF | TGTGCCAGCAGCTTAGTCGAGGGAACGGCTGGCTACACCTTC
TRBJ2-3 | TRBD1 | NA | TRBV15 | CATSPRQGVTDTQYF | TGTGCCACCAGCCCCCGACAGGGGGTGACAGATACGCAGTATTTT
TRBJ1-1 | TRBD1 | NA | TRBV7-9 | CASSLEGALTEAFF | TGTGCCAGCAGCTTAGAGGGGGCGCTAACTGAAGCTTTCTTT
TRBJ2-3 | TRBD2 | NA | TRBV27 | CASSLIAGNRADTQYF | TGTGCCAGCAGCTTGATAGCGGGAAATAGGGCAGATACGCAGTATTTT
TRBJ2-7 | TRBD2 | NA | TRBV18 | CASSQLGTSGGNYEQYF | TGTGCCAGCTCGCAACTCGGGACTAGCGGGGGGAATTACGAGCAGTACTTC
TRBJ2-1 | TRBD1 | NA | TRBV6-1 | CASSERQGVEQFF | TGTGCCAGCAGTGAGAGACAGGGGGTCGAGCAGTTCTTC
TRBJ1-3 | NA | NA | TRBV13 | CASSLGVDTIYF | TGTGCCAGCAGCTTAGGAGTAGACACCATATATTTT
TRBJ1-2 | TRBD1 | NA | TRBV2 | CASSEWQGEVRGYTF | TGTGCCAGCAGTGAATGGCAGGGGGAAGTTCGGGGCTACACCTTC
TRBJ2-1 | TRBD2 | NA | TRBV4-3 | CASSQGVAGASYNEQFF | TGCGCCAGCAGCCAAGGGGTAGCGGGGGCCTCCTACAATGAGCAGTTCTTC
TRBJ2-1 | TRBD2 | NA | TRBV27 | CASSLSGSGGNEQFF | TGTGCCAGCAGTCTTTCGGGTAGCGGGGGCAATGAGCAGTTCTTC
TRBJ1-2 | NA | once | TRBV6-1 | CASSEIGSLQGANYGYTF | TGTGCCAGCAGTGAAATCGGATCTTTGCAGGGAGCTAACTATGGCTACACCTTC
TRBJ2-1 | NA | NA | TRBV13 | CASSLRSYNEQFF | TGTGCCAGCAGCTTAAGGTCCTACAATGAGCAGTTCTTC
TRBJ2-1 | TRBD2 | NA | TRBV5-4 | CASSLDLLAGAYNEQFF | TGTGCCAGCAGCTTAGACCTACTAGCGGGGGCTTACAATGAGCAGTTCTTC
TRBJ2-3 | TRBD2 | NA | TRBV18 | CASSPQLAGTDTQYF | TGTGCCAGCTCACCACAACTAGCGGGCACAGATACGCAGTATTTT
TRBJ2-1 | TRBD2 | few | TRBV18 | CASSPPGLAGASSYNEQFF | TGTGCCAGCTCACCGCCCGGACTAGCGGGGGCAAGCTCCTACAATGAGCAGTTCTTC
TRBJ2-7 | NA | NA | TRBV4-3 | CASSQFPGNEQYF | TGCGCCAGCAGCCAATTTCCGGGCAACGAGCAGTACTTC
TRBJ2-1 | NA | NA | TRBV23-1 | CASSQYPRTTLNEQFF | TGCGCCAGCAGTCAATACCCGAGGACTACGTTAAATGAGCAGTTCTTC
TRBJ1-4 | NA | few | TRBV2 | CASSEGRNEKLFF | TGTGCCAGCAGTGAGGGCAGGAATGAAAAACTGTTTTTT
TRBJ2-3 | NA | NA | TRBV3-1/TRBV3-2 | CASSPHPGPSDTQYF | TGTGCCAGCAGCCCCCACCCGGGACCTTCAGATACGCAGTATTTT
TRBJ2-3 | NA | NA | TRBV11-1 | CASSLWGTQYF | TGTGCCAGCAGCTTATGGGGTACGCAGTATTTT
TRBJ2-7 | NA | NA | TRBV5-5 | CASSLNPGLGSYEQYF | TGTGCCAGCAGCTTAAACCCGGGACTCGGCTCCTACGAGCAGTACTTC
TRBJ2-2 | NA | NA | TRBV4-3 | CASNPSADTGELFF | TGCGCCAGCAATCCTAGCGCGGACACCGGGGAGCTGTTTTTT
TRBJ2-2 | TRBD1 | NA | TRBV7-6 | CASSKDRAGTGELFF | TGTGCCAGCAGCAAGGACAGGGCTGGCACCGGGGAGCTGTTTTTT
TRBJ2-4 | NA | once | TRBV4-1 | CASSQGRLESKNIQYF | TGCGCCAGCAGCCAAGGGCGGTTAGAGAGCAAAAACATTCAGTACTTC
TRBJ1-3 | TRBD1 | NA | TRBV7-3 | CASSPGGQGSGNTIYF | TGTGCCAGCAGCCCCGGTGGACAGGGCTCTGGAAACACCATATATTTT
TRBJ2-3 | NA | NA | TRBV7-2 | CASSVSITDTQYF | TGTGCCAGCAGCGTATCGATTACAGATACGCAGTATTTT
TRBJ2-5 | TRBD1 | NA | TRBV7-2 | CASSLVDRGSLETQYF | TGTGCCAGCAGCTTAGTAGACAGGGGTTCGTTAGAGACCCAGTACTTC
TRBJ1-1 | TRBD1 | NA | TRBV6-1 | CASSERGQGKLAEAFF | TGTGCCAGCAGTGAACGGGGACAGGGGAAATTGGCTGAAGCTTTCTTT
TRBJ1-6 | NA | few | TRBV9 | CASSVEGDNSPLHF | TGTGCCAGCAGCGTAGAAGGGGATAATTCACCCCTCCACTTT
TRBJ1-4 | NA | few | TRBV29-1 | CSVESGELNEKLFF | TGCAGCGTTGAGTCTGGAGAATTGAATGAAAAACTGTTTTTT
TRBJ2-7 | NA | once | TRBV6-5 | CASRSGGRDEQYF | TGTGCCAGCAGGTCCGGGGGCCGAGACGAGCAGTACTTC
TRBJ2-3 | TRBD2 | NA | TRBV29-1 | CSAGLAGNTDTQYF | TGCAGCGCGGGACTAGCGGGCAACACAGATACGCAGTATTTT
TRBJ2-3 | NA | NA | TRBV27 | CASSFRSGTDTQYF | TGTGCCAGCAGTTTTCGTTCAGGCACAGATACGCAGTATTTT
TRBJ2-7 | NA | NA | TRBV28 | CASLRGSYEQYF | TGTGCCAGCTTAAGGGGCTCCTACGAGCAGTACTTC
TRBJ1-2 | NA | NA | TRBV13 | CASSRPGRNGYTF | TGTGCCAGCAGCCGTCCCGGGCGAAATGGCTACACCTTC